The present T cell receptor (beta chain) was sequenced within a study of cytomegalovirus exposure and HLA in healthy donors (dated by TCRdb to 2016 to 2017). Describing the broader study: An earlier analysis of about 530 of the donors reported approximately 260 Gb of sequence data and 95 million to 130 million unique TCR beta sequences obtained from around 190 million T cells. Around 320 gigabases of sequencing data and approximately 85 million unique TCR sequences were included in an early release covering roughly 600 HLA-typed donors. In a later analysis, previously published TCR beta repertoires from about 640 donors were re-analyzed and high-resolution HLA genotyping was added so that TCR occurrence patterns could be studied. In addition to the first cohort of 666 subjects, a separate validation cohort of 120 different subjects was used. On average, approximately 250,000 unique TCR beta nucleotide sequences were sequenced per donor among 300 to 500 genotyped donors of the cohort, with about 17% of those sequences being non-productive. Class I and class II HLA loci were covered by the typing at four-digit resolution. The number of typed donors differed by locus: about 620-640 for A, B, C, DRB1 and DQB1; 500 to 550 for DQA1; around 580 for DPA1; and some 450 for DPB1. All discovery cohort repertoires had been generated using a single sequencing platform. The later analysis used no new phenotypic data to find candidate immune exposures, relying instead on TCR beta sequences and their occurrence across donors. The study profiled the T cell repertoires of some 610 subjects by immunosequencing and related them to cytomegalovirus serostatus. Genome-wide SNP genotypes for about 65% of the 666 donors were used in a later genetic analysis, which treated that subset as a discovery cohort. Roughly 5 DR-DQ haplotypes were handled as single units for association and clustering because linkage in the cohort was strong. The aim of the study was to test whether cataloging public T cell receptors could identify signatures of past pathogen exposure. To predict cytomegalovirus infection status, the study brought together high-throughput TCR immunosequencing, statistical association of individual TCRs with disease status, and machine learning. The genetic ancestry cluster associated with self-reported Caucasian donors included around four fifths of the approximately 400 genotyped donors. To decide whether each TCR beta V gene segment behaved as functional or pseudogenic, an earlier analysis of 587 of the donors relied on high-throughput TCR beta sequencing. Donor age, sex, ethnicity and CMV serostatus were compiled together with the repertoire data.

In total, approximately 690 healthy bone marrow donors made up the cohort. Cohort members were all nominally healthy when sampled, although unrecorded immune exposures were likely present. The donor tested CMV seronegative, placing the donor among the 352 seronegative members of the cohort. A peripheral blood sample was provided by each donor, and peripheral blood mononuclear cells were used for TCR beta sequencing. Genomic DNA extraction from the blood cell samples was performed with the Qiagen DNeasy Blood Extraction Kit. Libraries were constructed by the immunoSEQ multiplex PCR assay. For the multiplex PCR, a mixture combining 60 forward primers for TCR Vbeta segments and 13 reverse primers for TCR Jbeta segments was used. The CDR3 region of rearranged TCR beta genes was amplified from genomic DNA with a multiplex PCR assay. Amplified TCR beta libraries were sequenced as 87-base-pair reads on the Illumina HiSeq System. The authors' pipeline ran thus. A later analysis tallied 80 million to 95 million unique TCR beta chains across the 666 repertoires, and roughly 11 million of those chains were shared by two or more donors. To remove PCR and sequencing errors, raw reads were error-corrected and collapsed into unique sequences using a nearest-neighbor algorithm that merged closely related sequences. Alignment of CDR3 sequences to IMGT reference sequences was used to assign V, D and J gene segments. For a sequence to be retained, at least a six-nucleotide match to both a V gene segment and a J gene segment was required. A rearrangement counted as productive if the CDR3 had no stop codons and remained in frame with V and J, and every other rearrangement counted as non-productive. Following IMGT convention, CDR3 was defined as the stretch from the second conserved V-encoded cysteine to the conserved J-encoded phenylalanine. The earlier analysis of 587 of the donors excluded sequences that lacked an unambiguous match to a single V gene segment. An earlier analysis of approximately 590 of the donors classified V segments as functional when productive rearrangements were above 56.7% and as segregating when the standard deviation between donors was above 5%. A statistical classification framework was built to diagnose cytomegalovirus status from the catalog of TCR beta chain sequences. In a later analysis, TCR nucleotide sequences were compared against IMGT/GENE-DB human TR gene sequences so that V and J genes could be assigned. Using the TCRdist pipeline, a later analysis assigned CDR3 sequences along with most-parsimonious VDJ recombination scenarios. A later analysis defined each TCR beta chain by its CDR3 amino acid sequence plus V-gene family, and excluded reads lacking a unique V-gene family. To address suspected cross-contamination and a sequencing artifact, a later analysis removed around 600 highly shared, low-generation-probability nucleotide sequences. In a later analysis, a clonal expansion index was calculated for each public chain from normalized within-repertoire ranks of inferred template counts. In a later analysis, generation probabilities were computed with a VDJ recombination model fitted to out-of-frame rearrangements, and the resulting probabilities were checked against IGoR. In a later analysis, hypergeometric tests were used to score TCR-TCR, TCR-HLA and TCR-CMV co-occurrence, with a repertoire-size bias correction applied to TCR pairs. In a later analysis, false discovery rates were estimated by permuting HLA or CMV assignments 20 times. In a later analysis, co-occurring TCRs were grouped with DBSCAN, and TCRdist sequence similarity was added when clustering was performed within HLA-allele-positive subsets. Repertoires with fewer than 30,000 or more than 120,000 public chains, plus five repertoires with anomalous nucleotide sharing, were excluded from co-occurrence clustering. TCRdb retrieved this table from immuneACCESS and kept in-frame rearrangements only. Not all clones are present; in checked studies, unresolved V genes account for under half, and no reason is known for the remainder. The V and J calls and clone size were taken over from that table, and D and trimming were inferred from the DNA. The sample table gives tens of thousands of clones. Roughly 1.5% of the sample is taken by the ten largest.

A distance of 11 bases separates the germline ends of V and J, which lose 2 bases and 9 bases respectively. The CDR1 and CDR2 encoded by the germline V gene are SNHLY and FYNNEI. From cysteine to phenylalanine, the CDR3 is 13 amino acids long. Left in the record is the CDR3 DNA by itself, 39 bases read in frame from the first base. General conclusions and limits of the study: Assigning TCR associations to individual alleles was difficult when HLA alleles, especially DR and DQ, strongly co-occurred. A total of fewer than 200 TCR beta chains were listed by the study as associated with cytomegalovirus. Only TCR beta chains were sequenced in this cohort, and the absence of alpha or paired-chain data limited detectable features. Three of the identified cytomegalovirus-associated TCR beta chains were confirmed in vitro to be specific for cytomegalovirus antigens. In a later analysis, HLA-associated TCR beta chains showed more clonal expansion and lower generation probabilities than non-associated chains that were equally common. A group of highly shared sequence variants was considered likely to be a technical artifact of the sequencing pipeline. The authors suggested that the approach could potentially be generalized to other disease states and immunological phenotypes. According to a later analysis, TCR association rates differed among HLA loci, with DRB1 alleles showing the most associated TCRs and HLA-C alleles showing the fewest. Several of the top co-occurrence clusters appeared to be linked to parvovirus B19, influenza, CMV and Epstein-Barr virus, according to a later analysis. Because HLA typing was missing for some donors at each locus, association tests included only the typed subset. For the cohort, immune exposure information was limited to CMV serostatus. Some IMGT-functional V segments, including TRBV6-2 and TRBV6-3, could not be distinguished by the 87-base-pair reads and were therefore excluded. Specific HLA alleles were associated with 16,951 TCR beta sequences at a false discovery rate of 0.05 in a later analysis. A later analysis found that most CMV-associated TCR beta chains appeared HLA-restricted, with HLA associations seemingly driven largely by CMV exposure. The presence/absence analyses assumed that sequencing depth was roughly uniform across donors, and that assumption may not be true. V-gene and J-gene trimming of TCR beta chains was associated with a missense DCLRE1C variant in a later genetic analysis, and the association was replicated in an independent cohort. The earlier analysis of nearly 600 of the donors excluded about 16 rarely observed V segments, including chromosome 9 orphons, because counts were too low. While some public TCRs were present in many individuals, most TCR sequences turned up only very rarely across donors. In both the original and validation cohorts, the classifier was reported to diagnose cytomegalovirus status with high specificity and sensitivity. In an earlier analysis of around 500 of the donors, most TCR beta V segments appeared in productive rearrangements about 87% or about 30% of the time, broadly matching IMGT annotations. Linkage disequilibrium might explain the correlated functional status among segregating V segments, but an unknown experimental factor could not be excluded. A further reported finding was that TCR beta sequences accurately predicted the HLA-A and HLA-B alleles for most subjects in the first cohort. According to a later genetic analysis, donors in an Asian-associated ancestry cluster had fewer N-insertions in productive TCRs than the roughly 670-donor mean.

A note on this clone: What this receptor recognizes is not known.

The chain joins TRBV2 to TRBJ2-1, with the D segment identity uncertain. The sample taken for sequencing was PBMCs. The TCR originated in a woman in her fifties or sixties in good health and CMV-seronegative. The CDR3 protein is CASSESHGGEQFF. The DNA sequence is as follows: TGTGCCAGCAGTGAAAGTCATGGCGGTGAGCAGTTCTTC.